This T cell receptor beta chain emerged from a study of cytomegalovirus exposure and HLA in healthy donors. This table comes from immunoSEQ multiplex PCR, and its TCRdb copy is limited to in-frame clones, with some not included. The data hold a few hundred thousand clones, with 75% to 90% observed a single time. As concerns this clone: In the same sample, other DNA sequences code for this CDR3.

This clonotype was sampled from a young woman in good health and CMV-seronegative. Material: PBMCs.

CDR3 DNA sequence: TGTGCCAGCAGCCCGAGGACAGGGAACTATGGCTACACCTTC. Translation gives CASSPRTGNYGYTF. The V gene is TRBV9, the J gene TRBJ1-2; 8 positions agree with TRBD1. V lost 4 bases, J lost 2 bases, and 4 bases stayed unmatched. The germline CDR1 and CDR2 sequences are SGDLS and YYNGEE. CDR3 length: 14 amino acids. Combining the CDR3 with reference TRBV9 and TRBJ1-2 gives the whole variable domain DSGVTQTPKHLITATGQRVTLRCSPRSGDLSVYWYQQSLDQGLQFLIQYYNGEERAKGNILERFSAQQFPDLHSELNLSSLELGDSALYFCASSPRTGNYGYTFGSGTRLTVV.